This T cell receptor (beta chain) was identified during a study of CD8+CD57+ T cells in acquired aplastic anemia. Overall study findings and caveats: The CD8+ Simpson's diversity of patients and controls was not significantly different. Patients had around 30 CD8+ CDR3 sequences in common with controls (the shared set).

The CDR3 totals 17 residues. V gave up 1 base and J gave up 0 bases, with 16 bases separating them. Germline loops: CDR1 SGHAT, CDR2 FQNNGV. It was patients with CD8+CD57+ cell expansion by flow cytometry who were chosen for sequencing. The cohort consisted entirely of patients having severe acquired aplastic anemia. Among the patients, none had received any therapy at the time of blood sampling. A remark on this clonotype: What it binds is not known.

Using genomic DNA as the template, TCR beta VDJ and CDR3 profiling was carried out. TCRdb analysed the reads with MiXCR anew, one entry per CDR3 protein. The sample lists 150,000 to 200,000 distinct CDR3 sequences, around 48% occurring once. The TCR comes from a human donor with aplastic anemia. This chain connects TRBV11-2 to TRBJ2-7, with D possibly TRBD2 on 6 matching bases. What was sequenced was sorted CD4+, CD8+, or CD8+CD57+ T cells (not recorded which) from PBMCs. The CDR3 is CASSLVLPQTSSYEQYF. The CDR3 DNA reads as TGTGCCAGCAGCTTAGTTCTCCCACAGACTAGCTCCTACGAGCAGTACTTC.